A selection of T cell receptor beta chains follows, all from one sample in a study of blood T cell repertoires in COVID-19. Assay used: immunoSEQ multiplex PCR; TCRdb lists only in-frame clones, some missing. The sample has approximately 74,000 clones, approximately 88% seen once. The sequenced material came from peripheral blood. Receptors were obtained from a man at least 80 years old with active or convalescent COVID-19. The CDR3 runs from the conserved cysteine through the conserved F or W. Each record gives: J gene, V gene, CDR3 length, clone size, CDR3 protein. Rows may omit the clone size; those that give it use once, few, many or a size class.

TRBJ1-1 | TRBV3-1/TRBV3-2 | 13 | - | CASSQTTQGEAFF
TRBJ2-7 | TRBV6-5 | 15 | - | CASSYRLDRAYEQYF
TRBJ1-2 | TRBV5-5 | 14 | - | CASSLVQGTYGYTF
TRBJ1-6 | TRBV19 | 15 | few | CASNIRDRGNSPLHF
TRBJ1-2 | TRBV12-3/TRBV12-4 | 13 | - | CASSADRDYGYTF
TRBJ1-2 | TRBV7-2 | 13 | - | CASSFGQGEGYTF
TRBJ1-1 | TRBV7-2 | 13 | - | CASSPRGNTEAFF
TRBJ2-1 | TRBV19 | 15 | - | CASSTSPGQYNEQFF
TRBJ2-3 | TRBV4-3 | 15 | - | CASSQEIGRTDTQYF
TRBJ2-3 | TRBV3-1/TRBV3-2 | 16 | - | CASSPPGQASTDTQYF
TRBJ2-7 | TRBV5-4 | 15 | - | CASSAYYRGVYEQYF
TRBJ2-2 | TRBV7-9 | 16 | few | CASSLALAGPAGELFF
TRBJ2-1 | TRBV4-1 | 17 | - | CASSHGSGRASFNEQFF
TRBJ1-5 | TRBV19 | 16 | - | CASNHRQGWRIQPQHF
TRBJ2-2 | TRBV27 | 15 | once | CASRLGQGWAGELFF
TRBJ2-1 | TRBV6-5 | 13 | - | CASSYVAGDEQFF
TRBJ1-5 | TRBV19 | 14 | - | CASSPTGDGQPQHF
TRBJ2-2 | TRBV28 | 15 | few | CASDPSGGNTGELFF
TRBJ1-2 | TRBV12-3/TRBV12-4 | 12 | - | CASSYGQYGYTF
TRBJ1-3 | TRBV25-1 | 17 | - | CASSESGTAISGNTIYF
TRBJ2-5 | TRBV7-8 | 14 | - | CASSSERNQETQYF
TRBJ2-7 | TRBV20-1 | 14 | - | CSASSELWRTEQYF
TRBJ2-3 | TRBV4-1 | 17 | - | CASSQGVGGRGTDTQYF
TRBJ2-2 | TRBV5-8 | 14 | - | CASNSGRLTGELFF
TRBJ2-1 | TRBV3-1/TRBV3-2 | 13 | - | CASSQGLAGEQFF
TRBJ1-5 | TRBV6-5 | 14 | - | CASSLTGRNQPQHF
TRBJ2-5 | TRBV25-1 | 16 | - | CASSEWETRGRETQYF
TRBJ1-6 | TRBV7-2 | 15 | - | CASSLMTGGYSPLHF
TRBJ1-2 | TRBV6-5 | 12 | - | CASRFPSGGYTF
TRBJ1-5 | TRBV19 | 13 | - | CASSMDIVQPQHF
TRBJ2-7 | TRBV7-2 | 15 | - | CASSSADRFGYEQYF
TRBJ2-7 | TRBV18 | 15 | - | CASSGTSGGDREQYF
TRBJ2-1 | TRBV28 | 15 | - | CASSPPGLAGNEQFF
TRBJ2-1 | TRBV18 | 13 | - | CASSQTGLNEQFF
TRBJ2-7 | TRBV4-2 | 15 | - | CASSQDWREGDEQYF
TRBJ2-1 | TRBV6-5 | 13 | - | CASSRSENNEQFF
TRBJ1-1 | TRBV5-1 | 15 | - | CASSLFVGDAGVAFF
TRBJ2-7 | TRBV4-1 | 19 | - | CASSQDLRAAGGPRYEQYF
TRBJ2-7 | TRBV6-5 | 13 | - | CASSGTASYEQYF
TRBJ2-3 | TRBV28 | 13 | - | CASRRSGGDTQYF
TRBJ1-1 | TRBV28 | 13 | - | CASRVAGYTEAFF